These 6 T cell receptor beta chains originate from one sample sequenced in a study of T-cell reconstitution after alpha-beta-depleted transplantation in children. Unique molecular identifiers were used to barcode this TCRbeta library. In TCRdb, the PCR reads were re-called with MiXCR into one record per CDR3 protein. The data show about 230,000 distinct CDR3 sequences, approximately 9.5% seen once. The specimen comprised PBMCs from the stem cell graft donor, sampled from the stem cell graft. The receptors were gathered from a human donor who donated a stem cell graft to a child with acute lymphoblastic leukemia.

In its sample, this clonotype was seen many times. CDR3 sequence reads: CASSPVRDYGYTF. The CDR3 bases are TGCGCCAGCAGTCCAGTGAGGGACTATGGCTACACCTTC. The chain links TRBV10-2 to TRBJ1-2, with D unclear. Germline-derived CDR1 and CDR2 are WSHSY and SAAADI. The CDR3 has 13 residues. With 5 bases removed from V and 3 bases from J, the gap between germline ends came to 10 bases.

This clonotype was found many times. This chain joins TRBV27 and TRBJ1-2, with TRBD1 identical over 10 bases. CDR1 is MNHEY and CDR2 is SMNVEV in the germline V gene (reference sequence). The junction had 12 bases not matched to a gene; V was cut back by 3 bases and J by 8 bases. The CDR3 totals 16 residues. The CDR3 DNA sequence: TGTGCCAGCAGTTTTTCTCGCTTCGGGACAGGGGAGGGCTACACCTTC. Its protein is CASSFSRFGTGEGYTF.

A few counts support this clonotype. This chain connects TRBV5-1 to TRBJ2-7, with 10 bases aligning to TRBD1. J gave up 3 bases and V 4 bases, and 10 bases lay outside the gene matches. The CDR3 spans 16 residues. CDR1 and CDR2 from the germline V gene are SGHRS and YFSETQ. This chain's CDR3 is CASSGAGTGAVYEQYF. The DNA for the CDR3 is TGCGCCAGCAGCGGAGCCGGGACAGGGGCCGTCTACGAGCAGTACTTC.

J is TRBJ2-7 and V is TRBV20-1, with D hard to call. The CDR3 has 16 residues. Germline V gene lookup returns CDR1 DFQATT and CDR2 SNEGSKA (reference sequence). The V gene lost 0 bases and the J gene lost 0 bases, with 15 bases spanning the gap. CDR3 DNA: TGCAGTGCTAGAGATTTGTGGGCCTTGAGCTCCTACGAGCAGTACTTC. This gives the protein CSARDLWALSSYEQYF.

The J gene is TRBJ1-1, the V gene TRBV11-2; D gene unclear. The CDR3 has 12 residues. Germline V lookup: CDR1 SGHAT, CDR2 FQNNGV. V was clipped by 5 bases and J by 7 bases, with 11 bases between them. CDR3 protein: CASSLTDHEAFF. Written as DNA, the CDR3 is TGTGCCAGCAGCCTTACCGACCATGAAGCTTTCTTT.

The chain joins TRBV7-9 to TRBJ1-6; D gene unclear. The V gene's germline CDR1 is SEHNR and CDR2 FQNEAQ (reference sequence). Trimming stripped 2 bases from V and 7 bases from J, with 15 bases between. CDR3 length: 16 amino acids. The CDR3 reads CASSLLGEGKNSPLHF. CDR3 nucleotide sequence: TGTGCCAGCAGCTTATTAGGCGAGGGAAAAAATTCACCCCTCCACTTT. The full variable domain, its missing parts supplied by reference TRBV7-9 and TRBJ1-6, is DTGVSQNPRHKITKRGQNVTFRCDPISEHNRLYWYRQTLGQGPEFLTYFQNEAQLEKSRLLSDRFSAERPKGSFSTLEIQRTEQGDSAMYLCASSLLGEGKNSPLHFGNGTRLTVT.